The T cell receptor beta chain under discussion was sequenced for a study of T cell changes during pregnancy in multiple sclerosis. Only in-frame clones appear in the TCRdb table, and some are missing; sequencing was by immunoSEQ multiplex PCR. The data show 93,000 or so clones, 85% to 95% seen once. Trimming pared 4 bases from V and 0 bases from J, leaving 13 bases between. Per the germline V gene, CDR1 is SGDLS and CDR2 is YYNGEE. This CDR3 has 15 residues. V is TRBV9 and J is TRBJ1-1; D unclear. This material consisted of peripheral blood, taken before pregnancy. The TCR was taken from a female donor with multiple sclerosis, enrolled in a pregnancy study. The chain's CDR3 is CASSPLGNMNTEAFF. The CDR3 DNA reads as TGTGCCAGCAGCCCCTTGGGCAATATGAACACTGAAGCTTTCTTT.